Given below is one TCR beta chain in context. The sample comes from a study of tumor-infiltrating lymphocytes in primary liver carcinoma. Extraction also yielded germline DNA, while blood RNA was obtained from unsorted whole blood. A primer in the constant region served to generate TCR beta cDNA from 500 to 600 ng of total RNA. Slightly modified ARM-PCR with three nested multiplex PCR rounds yielded TCR beta libraries. A C-beta reverse primer was combined with TRBV1-TRBV30 forward primers in the first two PCR rounds, and each round had 10 cycles. TCRdb re-analysed the multiplex PCR reads in MiXCR, keeping a single row per CDR3 protein. This table has 320,000 or so distinct CDR3 sequences, more than 55% appearing once. The CDR3 length is 14 residues. The germline V and J ends were trimmed by 1 base and 10 bases, with 14 bases remaining between them. Germline assignment: CDR1 SEHNR and CDR2 FQNEAQ (reference sequence).

The sequenced material came from peripheral blood. This sequence was found in a man aged 40-49 years with primary liver carcinoma and hepatitis B virus infection. The chain has TRBV7-9 and TRBJ2-1; D possibly uses TRBD1 or TRBD2 (5 bases each). DNA for the CDR3: TGTGCCAGCAGCTTAGGGGGGTCAGAGGGCGAGCAGTTCTTC. Translating it yields CASSLGGSEGEQFF.